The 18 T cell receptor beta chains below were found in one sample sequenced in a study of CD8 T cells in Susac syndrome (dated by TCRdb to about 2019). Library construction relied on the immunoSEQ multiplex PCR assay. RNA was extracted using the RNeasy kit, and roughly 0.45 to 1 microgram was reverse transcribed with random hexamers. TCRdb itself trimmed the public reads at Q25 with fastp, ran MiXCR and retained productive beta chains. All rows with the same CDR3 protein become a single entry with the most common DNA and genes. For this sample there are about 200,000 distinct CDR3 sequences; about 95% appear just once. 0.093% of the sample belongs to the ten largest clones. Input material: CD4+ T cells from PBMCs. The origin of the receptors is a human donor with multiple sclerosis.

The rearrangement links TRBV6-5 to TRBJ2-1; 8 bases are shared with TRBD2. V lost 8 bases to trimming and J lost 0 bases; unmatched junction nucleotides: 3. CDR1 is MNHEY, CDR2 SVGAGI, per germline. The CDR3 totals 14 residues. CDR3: CASRRGDSYNEQFF. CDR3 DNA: TGTGCCAGCCGGCGGGGGGACTCCTACAATGAGCAGTTCTTC.

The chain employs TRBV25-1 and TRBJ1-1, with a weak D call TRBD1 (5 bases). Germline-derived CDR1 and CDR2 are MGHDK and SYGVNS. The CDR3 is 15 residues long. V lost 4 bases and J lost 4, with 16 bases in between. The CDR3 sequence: CASSALGTISTEAFF. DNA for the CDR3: TGTGCCAGCAGTGCTCTCGGGACGATCAGCACTGAAGCTTTCTTT. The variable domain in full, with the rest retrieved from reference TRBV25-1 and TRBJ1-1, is EADIYQTPRYLVIGTGKKITLECSQTMGHDKMYWYQQDPGMELHLIHYSYGVNSTEKGDLSSESTVSRIRTEHFPLTLESARPSHTSQYLCASSALGTISTEAFFGQGTRLTVV.

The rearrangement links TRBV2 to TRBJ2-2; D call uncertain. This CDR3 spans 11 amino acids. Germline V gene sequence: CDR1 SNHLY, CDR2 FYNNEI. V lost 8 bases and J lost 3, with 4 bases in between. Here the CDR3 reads CASRYTGELFF. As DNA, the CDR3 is TGTGCCAGCCGTTACACCGGGGAGCTGTTTTTT.

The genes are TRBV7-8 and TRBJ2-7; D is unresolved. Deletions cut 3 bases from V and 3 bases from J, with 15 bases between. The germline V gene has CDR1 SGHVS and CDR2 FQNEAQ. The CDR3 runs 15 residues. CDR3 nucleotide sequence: TGTGCCAGCAGCTTCTCCGACTCCCAAATCTACGAGCAGTACTTC. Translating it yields CASSFSDSQIYEQYF. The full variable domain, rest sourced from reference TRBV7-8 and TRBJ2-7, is GAGVSQSPRYKVAKRGQDVALRCDPISGHVSLFWYQQALGQGPEFLTYFQNEAQLDKSGLPSDRFFAERPEGSVSTLKIQRTQQEDSAVYLCASSFSDSQIYEQYFGPGTRLTVT.

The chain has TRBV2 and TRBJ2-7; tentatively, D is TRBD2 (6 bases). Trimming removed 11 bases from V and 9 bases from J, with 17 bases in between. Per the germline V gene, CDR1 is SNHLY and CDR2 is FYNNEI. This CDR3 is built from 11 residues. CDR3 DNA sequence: TGTGCCGGCATGGAGGGCAGGACGCAGTACTTC. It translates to CAGMEGRTQYF. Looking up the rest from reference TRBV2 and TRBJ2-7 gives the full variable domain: EPEVTQTPSHQVTQMGQEVILRCVPISNHLYFYWYRQILGQKVEFLVSFYNNEISEKSEIFDDQFSVERPDGSNFTLKIRSTKLEDSAMYFCAGMEGRTQYFGPGTRLTVT.

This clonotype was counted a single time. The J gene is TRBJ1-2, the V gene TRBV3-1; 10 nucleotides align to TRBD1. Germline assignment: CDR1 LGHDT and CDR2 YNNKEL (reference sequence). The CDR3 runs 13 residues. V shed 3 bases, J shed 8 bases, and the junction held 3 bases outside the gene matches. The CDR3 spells CASSQGQGNGYTF. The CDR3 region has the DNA TGTGCCAGCAGCCAGGGACAGGGGAACGGCTACACCTTC.

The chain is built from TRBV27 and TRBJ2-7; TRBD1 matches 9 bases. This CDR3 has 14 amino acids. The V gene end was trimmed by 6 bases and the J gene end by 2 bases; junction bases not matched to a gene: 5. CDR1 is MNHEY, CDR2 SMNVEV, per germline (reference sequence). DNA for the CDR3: TGTGCCAGCAGAGGGGGACAGGGTCCCTACGAGCAGTACTTC. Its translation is CASRGGQGPYEQYF.

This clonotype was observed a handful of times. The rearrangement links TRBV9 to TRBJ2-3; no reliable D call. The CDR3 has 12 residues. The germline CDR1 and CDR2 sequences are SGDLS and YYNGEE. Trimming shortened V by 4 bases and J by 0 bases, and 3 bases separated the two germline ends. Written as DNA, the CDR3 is TGTGCCAGCAGCAAGAGCACAGATACGCAGTATTTT. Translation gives CASSKSTDTQYF.

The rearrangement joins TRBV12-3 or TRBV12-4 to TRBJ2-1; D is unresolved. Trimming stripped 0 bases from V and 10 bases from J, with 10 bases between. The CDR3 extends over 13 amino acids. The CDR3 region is CASSLAANGEQFF. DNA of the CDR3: TGTGCCAGCAGTTTAGCGGCCAACGGGGAGCAGTTCTTC.

CDR3 amino acids: CASSFWQDGYTF. For the CDR3, the DNA is TGTGCCAGCAGTTTCTGGCAGGATGGCTACACCTTC. The genes are TRBV12-3 or TRBV12-4 and TRBJ1-2, with D hard to call. Trimming removed 3 bases from V and 6 bases from J, with 8 bases in between. The CDR3 has 12 amino acids.

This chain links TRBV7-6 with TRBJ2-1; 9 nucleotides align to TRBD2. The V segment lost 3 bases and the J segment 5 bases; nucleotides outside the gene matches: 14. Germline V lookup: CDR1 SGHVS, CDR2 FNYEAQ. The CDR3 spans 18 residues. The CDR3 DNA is TGTGCCAGCAGCTTCCCCCGACCGCTAGCGGGGAGAGACAATGAGCAGTTCTTC. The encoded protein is CASSFPRPLAGRDNEQFF. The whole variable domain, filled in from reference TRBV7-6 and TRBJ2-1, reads GAGVSQSPRYKVTKRGQDVALRCDPISGHVSLYWYRQALGQGPEFLTYFNYEAQQDKSGLPNDRFSAERPEGSISTLTIQRTEQRDSAMYRCASSFPRPLAGRDNEQFFGPGTRLTVL.

The CDR3 nucleotides are TGTGCCAGCAGCTCCACTAGCGGGGGAGAGACCCAGTACTTC. Encoded protein: CASSSTSGGETQYF. The V call is TRBV5-4, the J call TRBJ2-5, with TRBD2 identical over 11 bases. Germline values: CDR1 SGHNT, CDR2 YYREEE (reference sequence). The CDR3 contains 14 residues. J gave up 4 bases and V 3 bases, and 2 bases lay outside the gene matches.

For the CDR3, the DNA is TGTGCCAGCAGCCGGGACAGCTCCGATTCACCCCTCCACTTT. Protein: CASSRDSSDSPLHF. V gene TRBV6-1 combines with J gene TRBJ1-6; TRBD1 aligns across 7 bases. Unmatched junction bases numbered 7, after V lost 6 bases and J lost 8 bases. The CDR3 is made up of 14 amino acids. Germline values: CDR1 MNHNS, CDR2 SASEGT.

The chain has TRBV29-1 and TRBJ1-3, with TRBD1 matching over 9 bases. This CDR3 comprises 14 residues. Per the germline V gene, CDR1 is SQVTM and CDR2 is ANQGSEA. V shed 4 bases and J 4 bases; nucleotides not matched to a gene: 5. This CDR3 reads CSVARTGVGNTIYF. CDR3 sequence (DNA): TGCAGCGTTGCGAGGACAGGGGTGGGAAACACCATATATTTT.

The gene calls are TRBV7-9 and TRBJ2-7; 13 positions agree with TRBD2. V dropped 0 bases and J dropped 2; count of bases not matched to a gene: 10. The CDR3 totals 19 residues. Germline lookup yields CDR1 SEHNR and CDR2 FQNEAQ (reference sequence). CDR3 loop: CASSLAWTSGSAATYEQYF. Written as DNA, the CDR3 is TGTGCCAGCAGCTTAGCGTGGACTAGCGGGAGCGCAGCGACCTACGAGCAGTACTTC.

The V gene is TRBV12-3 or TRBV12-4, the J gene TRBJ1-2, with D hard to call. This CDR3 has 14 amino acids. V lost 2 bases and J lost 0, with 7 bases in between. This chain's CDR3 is CASSLTPPNYGYTF. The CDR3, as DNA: TGTGCCAGCAGTTTAACTCCGCCTAACTATGGCTACACCTTC.

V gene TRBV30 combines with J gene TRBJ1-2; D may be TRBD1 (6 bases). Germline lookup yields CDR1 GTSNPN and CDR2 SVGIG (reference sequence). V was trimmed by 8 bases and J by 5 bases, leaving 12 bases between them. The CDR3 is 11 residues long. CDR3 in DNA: TGTGCCGCCCCACAGGGTTATGGCTACACCTTC. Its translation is CAAPQGYGYTF.

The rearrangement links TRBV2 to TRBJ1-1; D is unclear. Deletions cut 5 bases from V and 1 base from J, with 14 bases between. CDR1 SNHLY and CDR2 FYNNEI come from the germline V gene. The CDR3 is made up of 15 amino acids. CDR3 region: CASSYSGSGNTEAFF. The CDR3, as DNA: TGTGCCAGCAGTTACTCGGGTTCAGGGAACACTGAAGCTTTCTTT.